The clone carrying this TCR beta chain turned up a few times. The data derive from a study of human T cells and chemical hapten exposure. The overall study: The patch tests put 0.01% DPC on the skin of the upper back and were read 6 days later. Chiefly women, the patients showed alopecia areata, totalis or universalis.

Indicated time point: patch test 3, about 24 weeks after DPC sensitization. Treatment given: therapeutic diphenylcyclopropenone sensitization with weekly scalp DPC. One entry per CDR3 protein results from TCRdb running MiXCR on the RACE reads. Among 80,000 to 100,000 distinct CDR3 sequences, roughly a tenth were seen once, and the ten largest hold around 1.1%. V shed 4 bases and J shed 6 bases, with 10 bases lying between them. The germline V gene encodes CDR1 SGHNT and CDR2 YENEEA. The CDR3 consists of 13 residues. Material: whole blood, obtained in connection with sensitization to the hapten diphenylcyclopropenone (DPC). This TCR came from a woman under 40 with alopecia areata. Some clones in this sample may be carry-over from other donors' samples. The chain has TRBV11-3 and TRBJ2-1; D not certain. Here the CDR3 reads CASSSGWGNEQFF. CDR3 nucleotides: TGTGCCAGCAGCTCCGGATGGGGCAATGAGCAGTTCTTC.